The 25 T cell receptor beta chains listed next were all sequenced from one sample in a study of cytomegalovirus exposure and HLA in healthy donors. Primers included in the PCR were 60 Vbeta and 13 Jbeta primers. Produced via immunoSEQ multiplex PCR; TCRdb's table is partial and in-frame only. Here the sample spans 90,000 to 150,000 clones, roughly 82% being singletons. The sequencing input was PBMCs. All receptors come from a woman aged 18 to 35 in good health and CMV-seronegative.

V and J are TRBV2 and TRBJ2-1; 9 bases are shared with TRBD1. The CDR3 spans 16 residues. Germline trimming cut 3 bases from V and 4 bases from J; bases unmatched to any gene: 7. Germline V lookup: CDR1 SNHLY, CDR2 FYNNEI. The CDR3 here is CASSERWDRAYNEQFF. The CDR3 DNA sequence: TGTGCCAGCAGTGAGCGGTGGGACAGGGCTTACAATGAGCAGTTCTTC.

This chain uses TRBV19 with TRBJ2-3; 8 bases line up with TRBD1. This CDR3 is 16 amino acids long. The germline V gene encodes CDR1 LNHDA and CDR2 SQIVND (reference sequence). The trim removed 3 bases at V and 3 bases at J, leaving 8 bases unmatched. The CDR3 region has the DNA TGTGCCAGTAGTATTCCCCGGACAGGGTTGACAGATACGCAGTATTTT. Protein product: CASSIPRTGLTDTQYF.

The V and J genes are TRBV2 and TRBJ1-3; no reliable D call. Trimming shortened V by 8 bases and J by 0 bases, and 8 bases separated the two germline ends. From germline, CDR1 is SNHLY and CDR2 FYNNEI. This CDR3 spans 13 amino acids. The CDR3 DNA reads TGTGCCAGCCGTTACTACTCTGGAAACACCATATATTTT. This codes for CASRYYSGNTIYF. The full variable domain, its missing parts supplied by reference TRBV2 and TRBJ1-3, is EPEVTQTPSHQVTQMGQEVILRCVPISNHLYFYWYRQILGQKVEFLVSFYNNEISEKSEIFDDQFSVERPDGSNFTLKIRSTKLEDSAMYFCASRYYSGNTIYFGEGSWLTVV.

The chain links TRBV6-1 to TRBJ2-7; no firm D call. The V and J ends lost 4 bases and 2 bases respectively, with 9 bases between them. CDR3 length: 13 amino acids. The germline V gene encodes CDR1 MNHNS and CDR2 SASEGT. CDR3 coding DNA: TGTGCCAGCAGTGGGCTGCACACCTACGAGCAGTACTTC. This translates into CASSGLHTYEQYF.

The chain employs TRBV4-1 and TRBJ2-2; 8 bases fit TRBD2. With V trimmed by 0 bases and J by 0 bases, 6 bases remained unmatched. CDR3 length equals 18 residues. CDR1 MGHRA and CDR2 YSYEKL come from the germline V gene. The DNA of the CDR3 is TGCGCCAGCAGCCAAGATAGCGGGGCTAGCTCGAACACCGGGGAGCTGTTTTTT. Translating gives CASSQDSGASSNTGELFF.

The chain has TRBV7-9 and TRBJ1-1, with a weak D call TRBD1 (5 bases). Trimming removed 3 bases from V and 4 bases from J, with 9 bases in between. CDR3 length: 13 amino acids. Germline values: CDR1 SEHNR, CDR2 FQNEAQ (reference sequence). CDR3 in DNA: TGTGCCAGCAGCTTGATGGGGCCCACTGAAGCTTTCTTT. Residues: CASSLMGPTEAFF.

This chain uses TRBV4-2 with TRBJ2-7, with 8 bases fitting TRBD2. CDR1 is LGHNA and CDR2 is YNFKEQ in the germline V gene. The CDR3 is 14 residues long. The junction had 5 bases not matched to a gene; V was cut back by 4 bases and J by 3 bases. The CDR3 is CASSPVGGVYEQYF. The CDR3 nucleotides are TGTGCCAGCAGCCCTGTCGGGGGGGTCTACGAGCAGTACTTC.

This chain joins TRBV19 and TRBJ1-2; D possibly corresponds to TRBD1 (6 bases). There are 15 residues in the CDR3. Looked up from germline, CDR1 is LNHDA and CDR2 is SQIVND (reference sequence). Between the trimmed V and J ends, which lost 5 bases and 4 bases, there was a span of 17 bases. The DNA for the CDR3 is TGTGCCAGTAGTCCCGGACAGCTAACTCTCTATGGCTACACCTTC. Protein sequence: CASSPGQLTLYGYTF.

The gene calls are TRBV19 and TRBJ2-1, with D possibly being TRBD2 (6 bases). The V gene's germline CDR1 is LNHDA and CDR2 SQIVND (reference sequence). The CDR3 runs 15 residues. V was clipped by 3 bases and J by 2 bases, with 11 bases between them. The CDR3: CASSIWRDAYNEQFF. The CDR3 DNA reads as TGTGCCAGTAGTATCTGGCGGGACGCCTACAATGAGCAGTTCTTC.

In this sample, this clone turned up a few times. This CDR3 is CASSATGSGYTF. The CDR3 DNA is TGTGCCAGCAGCGCTACAGGGTCTGGCTACACCTTC. V gene TRBV7-8 combines with J gene TRBJ1-2; a possible D gene is TRBD1 (6 bases). The CDR3 length is 12 residues. From germline, CDR1 is SGHVS and CDR2 FQNEAQ. Trimming pared 5 bases from V and 7 bases from J, leaving 11 bases between.

This chain connects TRBV6-5 to TRBJ2-5; 10 nucleotides agree with TRBD1. The end of the DNA fits TRBJ2-7 better, so the J call may be wrong. The CDR3 spans 15 residues. CDR1 MNHEY and CDR2 SVGAGI come from the germline V gene. The CDR3 region has the DNA TGTGCCAGCAGTTACTCTGGGACAGGGGACTACGAGCAGTACTTC. This encodes CASSYSGTGDYEQYF.

J is TRBJ2-7 and V is TRBV27; D may be TRBD2 (5 bases). The CDR3 consists of 12 residues. V lost 5 bases, J lost 1 base, and 6 bases lay in between. The germline V gene encodes CDR1 MNHEY and CDR2 SMNVEV (reference sequence). CDR3 in DNA: TGTGCCAGCAGTCGGGATTCCTACGAGCAGTACTTC. Protein: CASSRDSYEQYF.

The chain recombines TRBV11-2 with TRBJ2-7, with 10 bases matching TRBD2. V dropped 1 base and J dropped 6; count of bases not matched to a gene: 6. CDR1 is SGHAT and CDR2 is FQNNGV in the germline V gene. This CDR3 comprises 15 residues. The CDR3 DNA reads TGTGCCAGCAGCTTAGTTCTAGCGGGAGACCCCGAGCAGTACTTC. It yields the protein CASSLVLAGDPEQYF. The variable domain in full, with the rest retrieved from reference TRBV11-2 and TRBJ2-7, is EAGVAQSPRYKIIEKRQSVAFWCNPISGHATLYWYQQILGQGPKLLIQFQNNGVVDDSQLPKDRFSAERLKGVDSTLKIQPAKLEDSAVYLCASSLVLAGDPEQYFGPGTRLTVT.

The chain joins TRBV6-5 to TRBJ1-2; weak D call: TRBD1 (6 bases). This CDR3 spans 15 amino acids. The germline V gene has CDR1 MNHEY and CDR2 SVGAGI. Trimming cost V 4 bases and J 7 bases, with 19 bases left between them. CDR3: CASSLLNRAEGGYTF. CDR3 bases: TGTGCCAGCAGTTTGCTGAACAGGGCAGAGGGTGGCTACACCTTC.

This clone was seen a few times. This sequence joins TRBV7-9 and TRBJ2-7; the D gene is possibly TRBD2 (6 bases). The CDR3 sequence is 15 residues long. Trimming pared 5 bases from V and 0 bases from J, leaving 14 bases between. The germline V gene has CDR1 SEHNR and CDR2 FQNEAQ (reference sequence). This CDR3 is CASSPRNSGSYEQYF. The CDR3 coding sequence is TGTGCCAGCAGCCCCCGGAATAGCGGCTCCTACGAGCAGTACTTC. Drawing the rest from reference TRBV7-9 and TRBJ2-7, the complete variable domain is DTGVSQNPRHKITKRGQNVTFRCDPISEHNRLYWYRQTLGQGPEFLTYFQNEAQLEKSRLLSDRFSAERPKGSFSTLEIQRTEQGDSAMYLCASSPRNSGSYEQYFGPGTRLTVT.

The V and J genes are TRBV5-1 and TRBJ1-1; D is possibly TRBD1 (6 bases). Trimming took off 2 bases at V and 8 bases at J, with 16 bases between the two ends. Germline V gene sequence: CDR1 SGHRS, CDR2 YFSETQ. The CDR3 is 14 amino acids. CDR3 DNA sequence: TGCGCCAGCAGCTTCGGGAACGGACAGACGGAAGCTTTCTTT. This translates into CASSFGNGQTEAFF.

This clone was seen a single time. The chain recombines TRBV5-1 with TRBJ2-1; D may be TRBD2 (5 bases). There are 14 residues in the CDR3. Trimming took off 0 bases at V and 10 bases at J, with 14 bases between the two ends. Germline V gene lookup returns CDR1 SGHRS and CDR2 YFSETQ. The CDR3 protein is CASSLDLALLEQFF. CDR3 DNA sequence: TGCGCCAGCAGCTTGGACCTAGCCTTACTAGAGCAGTTCTTC.

The rearrangement joins TRBV19 to TRBJ1-5; tentatively, D is TRBD1 (6 bases). This CDR3 region has 16 residues. V dropped 5 bases and J dropped 6 bases, with 20 bases sitting between them. CDR1 is LNHDA, CDR2 SQIVND, per germline (reference sequence). In DNA form, the CDR3 reads TGTGCCAGTAGTCCTTACCAACAGGGACCGGCTCAGCCCCAGCATTTT. Amino acids: CASSPYQQGPAQPQHF.

The CDR3 sequence is CASTNRGTEAFF. The CDR3 DNA is TGCGCCAGCACCAACAGGGGCACTGAAGCTTTCTTT. This chain uses TRBV5-1 with TRBJ1-1; the match to TRBD1 covers 7 bases. Germline values: CDR1 SGHRS, CDR2 YFSETQ. The CDR3 is 12 residues long. The ends lost 6 bases at V and 4 bases at J; junction bases unmatched: 3. The full variable domain, completed using reference TRBV5-1 and TRBJ1-1, is KAGVTQTPRYLIKTRGQQVTLSCSPISGHRSVSWYQQTPGQGLQFLFEYFSETQRNKGNFPGRFSGRQFSNSRSEMNVSTLELGDSALYLCASTNRGTEAFFGQGTRLTVV.

V and J are TRBV6-5 and TRBJ1-1, with 10 bases aligning to TRBD1. V shed 5 bases and J 5 bases; nucleotides not matched to a gene: 8. The germline CDR1 and CDR2 sequences are MNHEY and SVGAGI. The CDR3 runs to 15 residues. The CDR3, as DNA: TGTGCCAGCAGTGTGGGACAGGGGTTTCGGACTGAAGCTTTCTTT. As protein: CASSVGQGFRTEAFF.

V gene TRBV5-4 combines with J gene TRBJ2-7; TRBD1 aligns across 11 bases. CDR1 is SGHNT, CDR2 YYREEE, per germline (reference sequence). V trimming: 0 bases; J trimming: 5 bases; junction bases outside the gene matches: 7. There are 16 residues in the CDR3. Here the CDR3 reads CASSLGTGGRINEQYF. CDR3 sequence (DNA): TGTGCCAGCAGCTTGGGGACAGGGGGCCGTATAAACGAGCAGTACTTC. The full variable domain, with the rest looked up from reference TRBV5-4 and TRBJ2-7, is ETGVTQSPTHLIKTRGQQVTLRCSSQSGHNTVSWYQQALGQGPQFIFQYYREEENGRGNFPPRFSGLQFPNYSSELNVNALELDDSALYLCASSLGTGGRINEQYFGPGTRLTVT.

The rearrangement links TRBV19 to TRBJ2-1; D possibly corresponds to TRBD1 (6 bases). This CDR3 comprises 13 residues. The germline V gene has CDR1 LNHDA and CDR2 SQIVND (reference sequence). Trimming cost V 1 base and J 7 bases, with 8 bases left between them. Here the CDR3 DNA reads TGTGCCAGTAGTATAGGAGGGGGAAATGAGCAGTTCTTC. This encodes CASSIGGGNEQFF.

The chain uses TRBV9 and TRBJ2-5; 10 bases match TRBD1. The junction had 13 bases not matched to a gene; V was cut back by 7 bases and J by 4 bases. Germline lookup yields CDR1 SGDLS and CDR2 YYNGEE. The CDR3 is made up of 16 amino acids. As DNA, the CDR3 is TGTGCCAGCGCAGCGGGGAGGACAGGGGGAACAGAGACCCAGTACTTC. It codes for CASAAGRTGGTETQYF.

The CDR3 nucleotides read TGTGCCAGCGCGGTGGGGCAGGAACAGCCCCAGCATTTT. It translates to CASAVGQEQPQHF. The rearrangement links TRBV2 to TRBJ1-5, with D maybe TRBD1 (5 bases). Germline CDR1 and CDR2: SNHLY and FYNNEI. V was shortened by 8 bases and J by 7 bases, with 15 bases between the two germline ends. The CDR3 is made up of 13 amino acids.

J is TRBJ2-3 and V is TRBV2; 8 bases match TRBD2. The V gene end was trimmed by 5 bases and the J gene end by 2 bases; junction bases not matched to a gene: 9. From germline, CDR1 is SNHLY and CDR2 FYNNEI. This CDR3 is 16 amino acids long. CDR3 sequence: CASSNLLAVYTDTQYF. CDR3 sequence (DNA): TGTGCCAGCAGTAACCTACTAGCGGTCTACACAGATACGCAGTATTTT.